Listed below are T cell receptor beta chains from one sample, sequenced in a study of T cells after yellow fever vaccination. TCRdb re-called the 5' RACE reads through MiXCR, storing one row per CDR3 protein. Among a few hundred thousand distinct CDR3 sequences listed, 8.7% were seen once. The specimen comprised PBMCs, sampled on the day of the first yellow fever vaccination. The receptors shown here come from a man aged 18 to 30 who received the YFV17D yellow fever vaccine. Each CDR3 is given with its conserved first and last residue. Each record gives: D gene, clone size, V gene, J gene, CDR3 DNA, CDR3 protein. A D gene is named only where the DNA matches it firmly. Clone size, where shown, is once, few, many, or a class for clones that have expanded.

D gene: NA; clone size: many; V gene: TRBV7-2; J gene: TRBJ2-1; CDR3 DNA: TGTGCCAGCAGGATCCTCGGAACAAACAATGAGCAGTTCTTC; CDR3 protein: CASRILGTNNEQFF
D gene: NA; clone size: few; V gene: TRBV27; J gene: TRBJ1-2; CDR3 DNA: TGTGCCAGCAGTTCCGCCTGGGGGACTTACTATGGCTACACCTTC; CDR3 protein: CASSSAWGTYYGYTF
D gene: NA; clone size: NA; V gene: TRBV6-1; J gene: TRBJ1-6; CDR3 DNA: TGTGCCAGCAGCCGCCGGACCGGGAGAGCAAATTCACCCCTCCACTTT; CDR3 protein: CASSRRTGRANSPLHF
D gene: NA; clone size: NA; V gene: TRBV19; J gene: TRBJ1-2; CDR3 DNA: TGTGCCAGTAGTATCCCAGGGGTAAACTATGGCTACACCTTC; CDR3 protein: CASSIPGVNYGYTF
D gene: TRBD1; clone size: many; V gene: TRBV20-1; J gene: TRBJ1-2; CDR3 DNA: TGCAGTGCTAGTCCTGCAGGGGGCGAAGGCTATGGCTACACCTTC; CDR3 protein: CSASPAGGEGYGYTF
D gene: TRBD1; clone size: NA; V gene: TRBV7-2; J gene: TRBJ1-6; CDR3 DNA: TGTGCCAGCAGCACCCGACAGGGGGGAAGTAATTCACCCCTCCACTTT; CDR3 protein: CASSTRQGGSNSPLHF
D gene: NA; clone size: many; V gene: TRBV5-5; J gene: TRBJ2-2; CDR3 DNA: TGTGCCAGCAGCTTGGGCTGGAACACCGGGGAGCTGTTTTTT; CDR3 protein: CASSLGWNTGELFF
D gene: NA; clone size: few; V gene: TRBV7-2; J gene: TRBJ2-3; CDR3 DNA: TGTGCCAGCAGCTTAGCCTATAGGGCCCAGGGTGCGCAGTATTTT; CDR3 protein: CASSLAYRAQGAQYF
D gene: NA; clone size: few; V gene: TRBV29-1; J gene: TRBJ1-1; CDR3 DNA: TGCAGCGTTAGGGACCCACGACTTGAAGCTTTCTTT; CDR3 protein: CSVRDPRLEAFF
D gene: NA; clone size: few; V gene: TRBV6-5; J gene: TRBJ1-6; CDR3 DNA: TGTGCCAGCAGTTACGGGGAGGCCTATAATTCACCCCTCCACTTT; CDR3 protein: CASSYGEAYNSPLHF
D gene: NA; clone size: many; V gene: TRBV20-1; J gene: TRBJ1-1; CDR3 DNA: TGCAGTGCTAGACGACCGCCGGTTGACACTGAAGCTTTCTTT; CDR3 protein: CSARRPPVDTEAFF
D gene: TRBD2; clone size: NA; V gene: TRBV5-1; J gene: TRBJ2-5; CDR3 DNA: TGCGCCAGCAGCTTGTTAGCGGGGGGACCTCAAGAGACCCAGTACTTC; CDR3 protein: CASSLLAGGPQETQYF
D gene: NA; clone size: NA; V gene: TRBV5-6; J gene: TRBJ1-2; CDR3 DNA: TGTGCCAGCGATCTTAGGCCCGAGAACAACTATGGCTACACCTTC; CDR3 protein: CASDLRPENNYGYTF
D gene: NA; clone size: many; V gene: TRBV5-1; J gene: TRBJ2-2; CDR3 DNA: TGCGCCAGCAAAAGGGAAACCTCCGGGGAGCTGTTTTTT; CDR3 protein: CASKRETSGELFF
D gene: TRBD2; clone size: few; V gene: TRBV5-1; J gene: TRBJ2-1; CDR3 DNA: TGCGCCAGCAGCCCTGCCGGGACTAGCGGTTACAATGAGCAGTTCTTC; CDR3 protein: CASSPAGTSGYNEQFF
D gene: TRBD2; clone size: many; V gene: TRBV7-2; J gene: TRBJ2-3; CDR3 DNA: TGTGCCAGCAGCTCCGGGACTAACACAGATACGCAGTATTTT; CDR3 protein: CASSSGTNTDTQYF
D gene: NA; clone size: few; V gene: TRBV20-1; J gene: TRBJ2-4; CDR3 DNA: TGCAGTGCTAGCTTGACGGGGGCAGCCAAAAACATTCAGTACTTC; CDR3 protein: CSASLTGAAKNIQYF
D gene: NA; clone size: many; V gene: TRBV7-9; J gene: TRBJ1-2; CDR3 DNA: TGTGCCAGCAGCTTCGGAGAATATGGCTACACCTTC; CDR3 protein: CASSFGEYGYTF
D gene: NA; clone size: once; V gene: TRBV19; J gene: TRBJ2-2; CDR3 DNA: TGTGTCAGTAGGGAGACCAGATCCACCGGGGAGCTGTTTTTT; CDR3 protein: CVSRETRSTGELFF
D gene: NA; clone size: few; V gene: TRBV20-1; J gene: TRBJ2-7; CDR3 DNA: TGCAGTGCCTGGGACCTCGCCTACGAGCAGTACTTC; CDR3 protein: CSAWDLAYEQYF
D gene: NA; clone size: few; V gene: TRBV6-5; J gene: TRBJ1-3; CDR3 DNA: TGTGCCAGCAGTTACTCGACATCCGCGGCAACCTCTGGAAACACCATATATTTT; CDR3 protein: CASSYSTSAATSGNTIYF
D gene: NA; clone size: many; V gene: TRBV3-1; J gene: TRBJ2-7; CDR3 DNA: TGTGCCAGCAGCCCCTACTCTGTGAGCTACGAGCAGTACTTC; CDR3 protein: CASSPYSVSYEQYF
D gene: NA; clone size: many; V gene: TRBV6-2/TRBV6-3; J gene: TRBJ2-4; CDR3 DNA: TGTGCCAGCAGTTACTCGAATATTCAGTACTTC; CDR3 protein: CASSYSNIQYF
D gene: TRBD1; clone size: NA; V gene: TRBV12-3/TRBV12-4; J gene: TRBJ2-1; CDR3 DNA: TGTGCCAGCGGTCCGGGACAGGGGCTGTTTGAGCAGTTCTTC; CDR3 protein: CASGPGQGLFEQFF